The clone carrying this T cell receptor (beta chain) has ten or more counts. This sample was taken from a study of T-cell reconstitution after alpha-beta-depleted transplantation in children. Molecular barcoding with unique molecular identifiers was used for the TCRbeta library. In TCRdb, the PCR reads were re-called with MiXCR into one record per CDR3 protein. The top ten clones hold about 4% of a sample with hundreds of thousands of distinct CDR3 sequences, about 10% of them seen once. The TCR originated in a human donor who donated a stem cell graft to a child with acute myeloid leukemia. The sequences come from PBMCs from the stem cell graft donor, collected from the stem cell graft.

In nucleotides, the CDR3 is TGCAGTGCTAGAGGAACACCCGGAGGGACCCAGTACTTC. Amino acid sequence: CSARGTPGGTQYF. This chain links TRBV20-1 with TRBJ2-5, with D possibly TRBD2 on 5 matching bases. Germline V CDR1 and CDR2: DFQATT, SNEGSKA (reference sequence). This CDR3 spans 13 amino acids. The germline V and J ends were trimmed by 1 base and 7 bases, with 13 bases remaining between them.